This T cell receptor beta chain came from a study of Graves' ophthalmopathy and Graves' hyperthyroidism. Turning to the study itself: At initial diagnosis, peripheral blood was obtained, and this preceded any treatment.

There are many counts of this clonotype. Trimming shortened V by 2 bases and J by 3 bases, and 11 bases separated the two germline ends. Germline V gene sequence: CDR1 SGHRS, CDR2 YFSETQ. The CDR3 length is 14 residues. Amplification of the TCR beta CDR3 regions used RNA transcripts (as template). A first-round RT-PCR used HTBI primers, followed by a second-round multiplex PCR. Via MiXCR, TCRdb re-called the multiplex PCR reads, giving one row per CDR3 protein. The sample carries around 340,000 distinct CDR3 sequences, about a sixth recorded once. The chain is built from TRBV5-1 and TRBJ1-1, with D maybe TRBD1 (5 bases). This TCR came from an adult man with Graves' ophthalmopathy. The sequenced sample was peripheral blood. The chain's CDR3 is CASSFGDGDTEAFF. The CDR3, as DNA: TGCGCCAGCAGCTTTGGGGACGGGGACACTGAAGCTTTCTTT.